The T cell receptor beta chain under discussion was sequenced for a study of beta chain features in type 1 diabetes (dated by TCRdb to 2016 to 2018). Background for the entire study: No differences in mean age, gender distribution, total cell number or subset yield were found between patients and healthy donors. Regulatory and stem cell-like memory subsets were obtained from only 8 patients and about 8 healthy donors, while naive and central memory subsets were obtained from all 28 donors. A total of around 110,000,000 sorted cells were examined across all samples, and RNA yield correlated strongly with the number of cells per subset. The study compared TCRB repertoires of sorted circulating CD4+ T cell subsets between recently diagnosed type 1 diabetes patients and matched healthy donors.

This clone was found a few times. Its antigen remains undetermined. Base quality data are lacking; no much larger clone is found one base away. General study outcomes and caveats: At VDJ recombination sites, patients with type 1 diabetes made fewer insertions and deleted more nucleotides, a pattern implying thymic rearrangement abnormalities. Sequencing cDNA rather than genomic DNA could over-represent highly expressing activated cells, although activation and CD3 levels did not differ between groups. Because the HLA sub-analyses included only small numbers of individuals, any influence of HLA type on TCRB rearrangement was left unresolved. The naive, central memory and regulatory TCRB repertoires appeared to resemble one another more closely among patients than among healthy donors. Shorter templates might be favored by PCR, yet because patient and control samples were amplified and corrected together, any such skew would affect both groups equally. Type 1 diabetes patients showed a moderate but significant shortening of TCRB CDR3 length in all four CD4+ subsets.

The entire amount of isolated RNA was reverse transcribed using the High Capacity cDNA Reverse Transcription Kit, so the sequenced TCRB transcripts were expressed ones. Deep immunoSEQ sequencing was performed on naive, central memory and regulatory T cell samples, with an average of around 3.4 million total reads per sample. After sorted cells were lysed in RLT buffer, RNA was extracted with DNase-treated RNeasy Micro or Mini kits, with the choice depending on cell number. Each cell subset was processed separately to prevent cross-contamination, with patient and healthy donor samples processed together. Using the immunoSEQ multiplex PCR, TCRB sequences were amplified from cDNA into 87-bp fragments spanning the CDR3 region. Sequencing of the amplicons was done on the Illumina HiSeq platform. On the authors' methods: PCR bias was computationally corrected using synthetic template baselines, reads within Hamming distance 2 were collapsed, and singletons that could not be merged were discarded. By aligning reads against IMGT, V, D and J genes, CDR3 length, and insertions or deletions at six rearrangement sites were assigned. Within each subset, clonotype counts were normalized to the number of sorted cells before true diversity and Gini coefficients were calculated with the tcR R package. The overlap coefficient, calculated on TCRB nucleotide sequences, was used to measure repertoire sharing. As a proxy for the pre-selection repertoire, out-of-frame TCRB sequences from naive cells were analyzed. Entries here come from immuneACCESS through TCRdb and include only in-frame sequences with V and J called. Some clones fail to appear in such tables; in the studies checked, an unresolved V gene covers under half of the shortfall, and the cause of the remainder is unknown. From that table come the V and J calls and clone size; the DNA was used to work out D and trimming. The sample data list about 250,000 clones, and roughly an eighth of these were observed just once. More than 0.02% of the sample comes from the top ten.

From each donor, a single peripheral blood sample of approximately 0.11 L on average was drawn into heparinised tubes. A BD FACSAria II and a panel including CD45RO, CCR7, CD25, CD127, CD95 and CD27 were used to sort naive, central memory, regulatory and stem cell-like memory CD4+ T cells. All sorted populations exceeded 95% purity. PBMCs were separated immediately by Lymphoprep density gradient centrifugation and were stained directly, without being cultured. So that batch effects would be minimized, each experiment stained and sorted samples in pairs, pairing one healthy donor with one patient. Sequenced material: naive CD4+ T cells from blood. The cell subset or site label on this specimen signifies: true naive CD4+ T cells. The sequence was collected from a middle-aged woman in good health.

The CDR3 region reads CAISENPGNSYEQYF. At the DNA level, the sequence is TGTGCCATCAGTGAGAATCCAGGGAACTCCTACGAGCAGTACTTC. The chain is assembled from TRBV10-3 and TRBJ2-7; a tentative D match to TRBD1 spans 5 bases. The CDR1 and CDR2 encoded by the germline V gene are ENHRY and SYGVKD. Between the V and J ends, shortened by 2 bases and 0 bases respectively, the junction contains 11 bases. The CDR3 starts with the cysteine, ends with the phenylalanine, and has 15 residues. Solely the CDR3 DNA is kept, with 45 bases framed from the first base.